The 22 T cell receptor beta chains reported below all come from one sample, sequenced in a study of Ad26.COV2.S vaccination and SARS-CoV-2 variants. Some clones are missing from TCRdb's copy, which holds only in-frame ones; the method was immunoSEQ multiplex PCR. The repertoire holds 500,000 or so clones, with roughly 89% as singletons. Regarding treatment: some 19 received Ad26.COV2.S at low or high dose, single or two shots; about five received placebo; per-sample allocation not given. Material that was analyzed had been drawn on day 63 after the first vaccine or placebo injection. Here the sequenced sample was peripheral blood, taken in a trial of Ad26.COV2.S vaccine versus placebo. The receptors derive from a person between 18 and 60 years old who received the Ad26.COV2.S COVID-19 vaccine or a placebo.

This sequence joins TRBV24-1 and TRBJ2-5; perhaps TRBD1 as D (5 bases). Trimming took off 4 bases at V and 0 bases at J, with 11 bases between the two ends. CDR1 KGHDR and CDR2 SFDVKD come from the germline V gene. CDR3 length: 15 residues. In nucleotides, the CDR3 is TGTGCCACCAGTGAGGACGACAGTAACCAAGAGACCCAGTACTTC. Translation: CATSEDDSNQETQYF.

The chain uses TRBV5-6 and TRBJ2-1; 7 positions match TRBD2. Trimming at V came to 2 bases and at J to 7 bases, leaving 9 bases not matched to a gene. In germline, CDR1 is SGHDT, CDR2 YYEEEE. The CDR3 runs to 15 residues. CDR3 bases: TGTGCCAGCAGCTTCGGGGGGTGGGGGGTTAATGAGCAGTTCTTC. Protein sequence: CASSFGGWGVNEQFF.

This chain uses TRBV11-3 with TRBJ2-1, with TRBD1 matching over 11 bases. V shed 1 base, J shed 8 bases, and the junction held 7 bases outside the gene matches. CDR3 size: 16 residues. Germline loops: CDR1 SGHNT, CDR2 YENEEA. Here the CDR3 DNA reads TGTGCCAGCAGCTTAGGGGACAGGGGGATTTTATATGAGCAGTTCTTC. Translation: CASSLGDRGILYEQFF.

This chain uses TRBV5-1 with TRBJ2-5, with D possibly matching TRBD1 (5 bases). The V gene lost 2 bases and the J gene lost 4 bases, with 15 bases spanning the gap. The CDR3 consists of 15 residues. Germline lookup yields CDR1 SGHRS and CDR2 YFSETQ. The CDR3 region has the DNA TGCGCCAGCAGCTTTTTAGGGGTCTCGGGAGAGACCCAGTACTTC. Encoded protein: CASSFLGVSGETQYF.

The table lists this clone with a few counts. The chain couples TRBV10-1 to TRBJ2-7, with TRBD1 identical over 7 bases. Germline CDR1 WNHNN, CDR2 SYGVQD (reference sequence). The J segment lost 2 bases and the V segment lost 3 bases, leaving 7 bases of the junction unmatched. The CDR3 totals 15 residues. CDR3 nucleotide sequence: TGCGCCAGCAGTGACTGTACAGGGGATGCCTACGAGCAGTACGTC. It codes for CASSDCTGDAYEQYV.

V and J are TRBV19 and TRBJ1-5; D gene uncertain. Germline V gives CDR1 LNHDA, CDR2 SQIVND (reference sequence). The CDR3 sequence is 14 residues long. Trimming removed 3 bases at V and 5 bases at J, with 11 bases between. Here the CDR3 reads CASSIVGDHQPQHF. CDR3 in DNA: TGTGCCAGTAGTATTGTCGGGGATCATCAGCCCCAGCATTTT.

This rearrangement joins TRBV7-2 to TRBJ1-3, with a possible D match to TRBD1 (5 bases). The CDR3 runs to 18 residues. Germline assignment: CDR1 SGHTA and CDR2 FQGNSA. Trimming removed 2 bases at V and 2 bases at J, with 19 bases between. The CDR3 region has the DNA TGTGCCAGCAGCTTAAGCCCCCCAGGCAGGGCAACTGGAAACACCATATATTTT. Its protein is CASSLSPPGRATGNTIYF.

Concerning this clone itself: A junction end diverges from the germline sequence, so it may reflect a read error. The rearrangement uses TRBV7-2 and TRBJ1-1, with D unclear. Germline V gene sequence: CDR1 SGHTA, CDR2 FQGNSA. There are 13 residues in the CDR3. The CDR3 DNA follows: TGTGTCAGCAGCTTAGGTGTCAACACTGAAGCTTTCTTT. Its protein product is CVSSLGVNTEAFF.

The V gene is TRBV11-2, the J gene TRBJ1-3; D may be TRBD1 (6 bases). V was cut by 3 bases and J by 2 bases, with 14 bases left in between. Germline V CDR1 and CDR2: SGHAT, FQNNGV. The CDR3 is made up of 16 amino acids. The CDR3 DNA is TGTGCCAGCAGCTTCCGGGGGGCCGGGACTGGAAACACCATATATTTT. Its translation is CASSFRGAGTGNTIYF.

V usage is TRBV4-2 and J usage is TRBJ1-5; possible D gene TRBD1, 6 bases. The CDR3 runs to 13 residues. Between the trimmed V and J ends, which lost 3 bases and 15 bases, there was a span of 18 bases. The germline gives CDR1 LGHNA, CDR2 YNFKEQ. This chain's CDR3 is CASSQRGGTHRHF. The CDR3 DNA reads TGTGCCAGCAGCCAGAGGGGGGGGACCCACCGGCATTTT.

The chain combines TRBV6-2 or TRBV6-3 with TRBJ2-4; D could derive from TRBD1 or TRBD2 (5 bases each). V was clipped by 4 bases and J by 3 bases, with 10 bases between them. Germline assignment: CDR1 MNHEY and CDR2 SVGEGT. The CDR3 contains 14 residues. The CDR3 DNA reads as TGTGCCAGCAGTTGGGGACGCGGCAAAAACATTCAGTACTTC. It specifies CASSWGRGKNIQYF.

This clone was observed a handful of times. This sequence joins TRBV19 and TRBJ1-2; unclear D gene. The germline gives CDR1 LNHDA, CDR2 SQIVND (reference sequence). The ends were cut back, 4 bases at V and 8 bases at J, with 14 bases in the middle. The CDR3 loop spans 13 amino acids. The CDR3 DNA reads as TGTGCCAGTAGTACCCTCCCATCGGGGGGCTACACCTTC. Its protein product is CASSTLPSGGYTF. The complete variable domain, with remaining parts taken from reference TRBV19 and TRBJ1-2, reads DGGITQSPKYLFRKEGQNVTLSCEQNLNHDAMYWYRQDPGQGLRLIYYSQIVNDFQKGDIAEGYSVSREKKESFPLTVTSAQKNPTAFYLCASSTLPSGGYTFGSGTRLTVV.

The rearrangement uses TRBV9 and TRBJ2-5, with 8 bases that match TRBD1. The V and J ends lost 3 bases and 2 bases, in that order; junction bases with no gene match: 6. Germline V CDR1 and CDR2: SGDLS, YYNGEE. CDR3 length: 15 residues. This CDR3 is CASSAWYRGQETQYF. CDR3 coding DNA: TGTGCCAGCAGCGCGTGGTACAGGGGGCAAGAGACCCAGTACTTC.

The V gene is TRBV19, the J gene TRBJ2-7; 8 bases are shared with TRBD1. Looked up from germline, CDR1 is LNHDA and CDR2 is SQIVND (reference sequence). The CDR3 sequence is 14 residues long. V was clipped by 5 bases and J by 2 bases; unmatched bases: 5. The CDR3 DNA reads as TGTGCCAGTAGTGTCACAGGGGGGCCCTACGAGCAGTACTTC. It encodes CASSVTGGPYEQYF.

The chain links TRBV7-6 to TRBJ1-2; D might be TRBD1 (5 bases). The V gene's germline CDR1 is SGHVS and CDR2 FNYEAQ. V was cut by 1 base and J by 3 bases, with 18 bases left in between. The CDR3 spans 17 residues. The CDR3 here is CASSLDAEGPNHYGYTF. The DNA for the CDR3 is TGTGCCAGCAGCTTAGACGCCGAGGGGCCGAACCACTATGGCTACACCTTC.

The gene calls are TRBV5-1 and TRBJ2-5; 12 bases are shared with TRBD2. After removal of 2 bases from V and 6 bases from J, the junction contained 11 bases not matched to a gene. This CDR3 has 17 amino acids. Germline-derived CDR1 and CDR2 are SGHRS and YFSETQ. CDR3 residues: CASSLPGLAGQEKTQYF. CDR3 nucleotide sequence: TGCGCCAGCAGCTTACCGGGACTAGCGGGCCAAGAGAAGACCCAGTACTTC.

The chain links TRBV5-1 to TRBJ2-2; no definite D call. V was trimmed by 0 bases and J by 4 bases, leaving 10 bases between them. CDR1 and CDR2 from the germline V gene are SGHRS and YFSETQ. The CDR3 is 15 amino acids. This chain's CDR3 is CASSLESRVTGELFF. CDR3 sequence (DNA): TGCGCCAGCAGCTTGGAGTCTAGGGTCACCGGGGAGCTGTTTTTT.

The chain couples TRBV30 to TRBJ2-2, with no clear D. CDR1 and CDR2 (germline): GTSNPN, SVGIG (reference sequence). Trimming cost V 0 bases and J 4 bases, with 15 bases left between them. CDR3 length: 16 amino acids. CDR3 sequence reads: CAWSVFAVGFTGELFF. DNA for the CDR3: TGTGCCTGGAGTGTATTCGCTGTGGGGTTCACCGGGGAGCTGTTTTTT.

The chain combines TRBV5-1 with TRBJ1-6; TRBD1 might be the D (5 bases). This CDR3 contains 15 residues. V dropped 0 bases and J dropped 4 bases, with 8 bases sitting between them. In germline, CDR1 is SGHRS, CDR2 YFSETQ. CDR3 nucleotides: TGCGCCAGCAGCTTGGCCGGGGGGTATAATTCACCCCTCCACTTT. Amino acids: CASSLAGGYNSPLHF.

V and J are TRBV21-1 and TRBJ1-6. TRBV21-1 is classified as a pseudogene. This CDR3 has 16 amino acids. The CDR3 here is CASSKAQGTSNSPLHF. Written as DNA, the CDR3 is TGTGCCAGCAGCAAAGCGCAGGGGACTAGTAATTCACCCCTCCACTTT.

J is TRBJ1-5 and V is TRBV21-1; TRBD1, as called in the table, went unchecked against the DNA. TRBV21-1 counts as a pseudogene. The CDR3 sequence is 18 residues long. In DNA form, the CDR3 reads TGTGCCAGCAGCAATACCTACCGGAGCAGGGGTAGCAATCAGCCCCAGCATTTT. Translated: CASSNTYRSRGSNQPQHF.

The J gene is TRBJ2-2, the V gene TRBV4-2; D uncertain. The CDR3 has 13 residues. Germline V gene sequence: CDR1 LGHNA, CDR2 YNFKEQ. The V gene lost 2 bases and the J gene lost 2 bases, with 3 bases spanning the gap. The CDR3 nucleotides are TGTGCCAGCAGCCAACCTAACACCGGGGAGCTGTTTTTT. Protein sequence: CASSQPNTGELFF.